Shown below are 18 T cell receptor beta chains from a single sample sequenced in a study of OX40 agonist ivuxolimab in advanced cancers. Generated by immunoSEQ multiplex PCR, the TCRdb table keeps only in-frame clones and is missing some. The repertoire holds 75,000 to 100,000 clones, 80% to 90% seen once, with less than 0.4% in the top ten. Source: CD4+ or CD8+ T cells sorted from blood, taken in a trial of the OX40 agonist ivuxolimab. The receptors originated from an adult with an advanced solid tumor such as melanoma, head and neck, liver or kidney cancer.

V and J are TRBV27 and TRBJ2-1; 13 bases are shared with TRBD2. The CDR3 contains 21 residues. The V gene's germline CDR1 is MNHEY and CDR2 SMNVEV (reference sequence). After removal of 5 bases from V and 0 bases from J, the junction contained 16 bases not matched to a gene. The CDR3, as DNA: TGTGCCAGCAGTGCCTCAAACAGGGGGACTAGCGGGGATACCTCCTACAATGAGCAGTTCTTC. This encodes CASSASNRGTSGDTSYNEQFF.

This chain joins TRBV18 and TRBJ1-5; TRBD1 matches at 8 bases. V lost 3 bases, J lost 0 bases, and 13 bases stayed unmatched. There are 19 residues in the CDR3. CDR1 and CDR2 from the germline V gene are KGHSH and LQKENI. The CDR3 DNA reads TGTGCCAGCTCACCCACCTCAACAGGGGGACTCGATAGCAATCAGCCCCAGCATTTT. The encoded protein is CASSPTSTGGLDSNQPQHF. Full variable domain (missing parts from reference TRBV18 and TRBJ1-5): NAGVMQNPRHLVRRRGQEARLRCSPMKGHSHVYWYRQLPEEGLKFMVYLQKENIIDESGMPKERFSAEFPKEGPSILRIQQVVRGDSAAYFCASSPTSTGGLDSNQPQHFGDGTRLSIL.

V usage is TRBV7-9 and J usage is TRBJ1-2; D gene uncertain. CDR3 length: 11 residues. V lost 4 bases to trimming and J lost 7 bases, with 7 bases between them. Germline V gene data show CDR1 as SEHNR and CDR2 as FQNEAQ (reference sequence). The CDR3 here is CASSSQGGYTF. CDR3 bases: TGTGCCAGCAGCTCTCAAGGTGGCTACACCTTC. Supplemented by reference TRBV7-9 and TRBJ1-2, the full variable domain reads DTGVSQNPRHKITKRGQNVTFRCDPISEHNRLYWYRQTLGQGPEFLTYFQNEAQLEKSRLLSDRFSAERPKGSFSTLEIQRTEQGDSAMYLCASSSQGGYTFGSGTRLTVV.

The gene calls are TRBV5-4 and TRBJ2-5; TRBD1 agrees at 7 bases. This CDR3 has 16 amino acids. Germline values: CDR1 SGHNT, CDR2 YYREEE (reference sequence). The V gene end was trimmed by 4 bases and the J gene end by 3 bases; junction bases not matched to a gene: 12. The CDR3 DNA follows: TGTGCCAGCAGCGGGCGACAGGGTGGCACCAAAGAGACCCAGTACTTC. As protein: CASSGRQGGTKETQYF.

V usage is TRBV28 and J usage is TRBJ2-1, with TRBD1 as a possible D gene (6 bases). The CDR3 totals 15 residues. The germline V and J ends were trimmed by 6 bases and 5 bases, with 17 bases remaining between them. Germline loops: CDR1 MDHEN, CDR2 SYDVKM. CDR3 amino acids: CASSGVGQRDNEQFF. CDR3 nucleotide sequence: TGTGCCAGCAGCGGGGTAGGACAGCGAGACAATGAGCAGTTCTTC.

The genes are TRBV28 and TRBJ1-2; no firm D call. Looked up from germline, CDR1 is MDHEN and CDR2 is SYDVKM. This CDR3 region has 14 residues. V lost 2 bases, J lost 7 bases, and 14 bases lay in between. CDR3 protein: CASSLGSVFSGYTF. The DNA of the CDR3 is TGTGCCAGCAGTTTAGGGTCAGTGTTCTCTGGCTACACCTTC.

The chain carries TRBV29-1 and TRBJ1-3; TRBD1 matches 7 bases. V shed 6 bases, J shed 3 bases, and the junction held 11 bases outside the gene matches. The V gene's germline CDR1 is SQVTM and CDR2 ANQGSEA. The CDR3 runs 15 residues. CDR3 in DNA: TGCAGCGTCCTCCCGACAGGGTCCGGTGGAAACACCATATATTTT. Residues: CSVLPTGSGGNTIYF.

The V and J genes are TRBV6-5 and TRBJ1-1; 10 bases align to TRBD1. V dropped 5 bases and J dropped 5; count of bases not matched to a gene: 2. The germline V gene encodes CDR1 MNHEY and CDR2 SVGAGI. The CDR3 is 13 residues long. The CDR3 sequence: CASSKGQGTEAFF. The CDR3 DNA is TGTGCCAGCAGTAAGGGACAGGGGACTGAAGCTTTCTTT.

The chain uses TRBV30 and TRBJ2-3; D not certain. The CDR3 is made up of 13 amino acids. CDR1 and CDR2 from the germline V gene are GTSNPN and SVGIG (reference sequence). V was shortened by 1 base and J by 4 bases, with 9 bases between the two germline ends. The chain's CDR3 is CAWSETPPDTQYF. CDR3 nucleotide sequence: TGTGCCTGGAGTGAAACTCCCCCAGATACGCAGTATTTT.

The chain is built from TRBV28 and TRBJ2-3, with a possible D match to TRBD2 (7 bases). V was clipped by 3 bases and J by 0 bases, with 19 bases between them. The CDR3 contains 18 residues. Germline-derived CDR1 and CDR2 are MDHEN and SYDVKM. CDR3 nucleotides: TGTGCCAGCAGTTTGGCGACGGGGGGCCCACAAAGCACAGATACGCAGTATTTT. It codes for CASSLATGGPQSTDTQYF.

V gene TRBV15 combines with J gene TRBJ1-4; D may be TRBD1 (6 bases). Germline assignment: CDR1 LNHNV and CDR2 YYDKDF (reference sequence). Trimming removed 8 bases at V and 0 bases at J, with 13 bases between. This CDR3 region has 15 residues. CDR3 nucleotides: TGTGCCACCCACAGGGAAGTCGCAACTAATGAAAAACTGTTTTTT. This gives the protein CATHREVATNEKLFF.

The chain carries TRBV6-4 and TRBJ1-1; weak D call: TRBD1 (6 bases). This CDR3 comprises 13 residues. The germline CDR1 and CDR2 sequences are MRHNA and SNTAGT. Trimming left V 5 bases short and J 5 bases short, with 12 bases between. The CDR3 DNA reads TGTGCCAGCAGTTACAGGGTAGGGACTGAAGCTTTCTTT. It yields the protein CASSYRVGTEAFF.

The chain joins TRBV5-1 to TRBJ2-3; tentative D call: TRBD2 (5 bases). V was pared by 0 bases and J by 4 bases, with 9 bases between. In germline, CDR1 is SGHRS, CDR2 YFSETQ. The length of the CDR3 is 14 residues. The CDR3 region has the DNA TGCGCCAGCAGCTTGGGGGGAGTACCAGATACGCAGTATTTT. Its translation is CASSLGGVPDTQYF.

V usage is TRBV28 and J usage is TRBJ2-6; TRBD1 matches at 8 bases. V shed 5 bases, J shed 0 bases, and the junction held 9 bases outside the gene matches. CDR1 and CDR2 from the germline V gene are MDHEN and SYDVKM. There are 18 residues in the CDR3. The CDR3 DNA sequence: TGTGCCAGCAGTCTTAGACAGGGGTTAGGCTCTGGGGCCAACGTCCTGACTTTC. Its protein is CASSLRQGLGSGANVLTF.

A single count supports this clone. This chain connects TRBV18 to TRBJ2-3; the match to TRBD2 covers 12 bases. The V and J ends lost 0 bases and 2 bases, in that order; junction bases with no gene match: 12. This CDR3 comprises 20 residues. Per the germline V gene, CDR1 is KGHSH and CDR2 is LQKENI. In DNA, the CDR3 is TGTGCCAGCTCACCACCTCGTACTAGCGGGGGGATGCTTAACACAGATACGCAGTATTTT. This encodes CASSPPRTSGGMLNTDTQYF.

V gene TRBV7-2 combines with J gene TRBJ2-4; 13 positions agree with TRBD2. Germline V gene sequence: CDR1 SGHTA, CDR2 FQGNSA. The CDR3 is 18 residues long. Trimming took 1 base from V and 0 from J; bases not matched to a gene: 3. CDR3 nucleotides: TGTGCCAGCAGCTTAGAGGGACTAGCGGGGCTAGCCAAAAACATTCAGTACTTC. Amino acid sequence: CASSLEGLAGLAKNIQYF.

V and J are TRBV19 and TRBJ2-3, with TRBD2 matching 9 bases. The germline gives CDR1 LNHDA, CDR2 SQIVND (reference sequence). There are 16 residues in the CDR3. V lost 5 bases, J lost 0 bases, and 6 bases stayed unmatched. CDR3 DNA sequence: TGTGCCAGTAGTTCACCTAGCGGGAAGAGCACAGATACGCAGTATTTT. Its translation: CASSSPSGKSTDTQYF.

This clone has a single count. This chain connects TRBV5-4 to TRBJ2-7; D may be TRBD1 or TRBD2 (5 bases each). There are 14 residues in the CDR3. The ends were cut back, 1 base at V and 9 bases at J, with 17 bases in the middle. Germline V CDR1 and CDR2: SGHNT, YYREEE (reference sequence). CDR3 sequence reads: CASSLTGPSPGQYF. Here the CDR3 DNA reads TGTGCCAGCAGCTTGACGGGACCTTCTCCAGGGCAGTACTTC.